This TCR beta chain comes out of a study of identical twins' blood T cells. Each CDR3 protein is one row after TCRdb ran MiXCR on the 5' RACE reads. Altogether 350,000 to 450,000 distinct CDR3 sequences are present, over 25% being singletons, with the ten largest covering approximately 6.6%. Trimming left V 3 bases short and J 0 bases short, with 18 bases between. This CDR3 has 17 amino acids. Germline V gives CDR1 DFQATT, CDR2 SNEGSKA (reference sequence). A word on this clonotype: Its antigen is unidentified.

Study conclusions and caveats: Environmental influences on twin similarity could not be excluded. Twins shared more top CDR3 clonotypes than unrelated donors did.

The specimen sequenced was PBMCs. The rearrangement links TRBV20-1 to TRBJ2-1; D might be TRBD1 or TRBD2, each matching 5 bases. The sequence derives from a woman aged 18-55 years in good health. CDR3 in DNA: TGCAGTGCTAGGGGGCTAGCCTACACCAGCTCCTACAATGAGCAGTTCTTC. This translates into CSARGLAYTSSYNEQFF.